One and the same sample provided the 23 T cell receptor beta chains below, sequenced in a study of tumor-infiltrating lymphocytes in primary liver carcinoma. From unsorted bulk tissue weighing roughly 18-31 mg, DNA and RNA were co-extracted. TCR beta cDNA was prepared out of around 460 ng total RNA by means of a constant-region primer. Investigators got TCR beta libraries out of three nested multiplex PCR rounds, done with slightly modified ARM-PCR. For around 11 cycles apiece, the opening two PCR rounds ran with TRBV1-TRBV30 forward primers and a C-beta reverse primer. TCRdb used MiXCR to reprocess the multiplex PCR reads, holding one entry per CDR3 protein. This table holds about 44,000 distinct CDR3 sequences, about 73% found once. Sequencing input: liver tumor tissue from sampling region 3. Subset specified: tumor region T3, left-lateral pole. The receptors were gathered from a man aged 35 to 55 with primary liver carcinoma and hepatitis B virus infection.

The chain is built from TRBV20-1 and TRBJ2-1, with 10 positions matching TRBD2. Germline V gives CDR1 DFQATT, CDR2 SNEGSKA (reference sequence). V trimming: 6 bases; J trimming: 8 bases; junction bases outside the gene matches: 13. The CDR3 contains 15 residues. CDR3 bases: TGCAGTGCCGCAGGAGCGGGAGGGTACAATGATGAGCAGTTCTTC. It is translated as CSAAGAGGYNDEQFF.

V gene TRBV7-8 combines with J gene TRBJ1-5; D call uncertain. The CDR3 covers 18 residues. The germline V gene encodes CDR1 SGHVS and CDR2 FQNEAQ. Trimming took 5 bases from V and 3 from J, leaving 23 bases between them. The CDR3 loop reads CASSPEVFVLADNQPQHF. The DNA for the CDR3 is TGTGCCAGCAGCCCTGAAGTCTTCGTCCTGGCAGACAATCAGCCCCAGCATTTT. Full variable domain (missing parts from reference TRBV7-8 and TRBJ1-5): GAGVSQSPRYKVAKRGQDVALRCDPISGHVSLFWYQQALGQGPEFLTYFQNEAQLDKSGLPSDRFFAERPEGSVSTLKIQRTQQEDSAVYLCASSPEVFVLADNQPQHFGDGTRLSIL.

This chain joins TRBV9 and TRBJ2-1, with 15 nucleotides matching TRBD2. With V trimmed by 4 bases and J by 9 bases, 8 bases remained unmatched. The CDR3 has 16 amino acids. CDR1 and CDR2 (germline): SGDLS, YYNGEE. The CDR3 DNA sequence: TGTGCCAGCAGCCCTAGGACTAGCGGGAGGGCCTTTGAGCAGTTCTTC. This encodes CASSPRTSGRAFEQFF.

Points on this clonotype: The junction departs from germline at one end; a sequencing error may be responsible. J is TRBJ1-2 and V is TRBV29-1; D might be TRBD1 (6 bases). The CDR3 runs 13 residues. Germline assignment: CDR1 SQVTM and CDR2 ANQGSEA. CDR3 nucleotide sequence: TGCAGTTCGGCAGGGGTTCTAGACTATGACTACACGTTC. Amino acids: CSSAGVLDYDYTF.

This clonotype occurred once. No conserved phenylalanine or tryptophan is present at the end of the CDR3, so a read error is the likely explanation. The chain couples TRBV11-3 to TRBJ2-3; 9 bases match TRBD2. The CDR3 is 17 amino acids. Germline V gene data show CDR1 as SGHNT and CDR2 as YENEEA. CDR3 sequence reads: CASSLGVTSGSTDTQYV. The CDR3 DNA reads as TGCGCCAGCAGCCTAGGGGTAACTAGCGGGAGCACAGATACGCAGTATGTT.

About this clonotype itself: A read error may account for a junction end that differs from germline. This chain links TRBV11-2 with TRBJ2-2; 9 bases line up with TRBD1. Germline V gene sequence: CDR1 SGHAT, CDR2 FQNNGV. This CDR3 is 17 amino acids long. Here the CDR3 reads CAISFDRDRDCTGELFF. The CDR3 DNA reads TGTGCCATCAGCTTTGATCGGGACAGGGACTGCACCGGGGAGCTGTTTTTT.

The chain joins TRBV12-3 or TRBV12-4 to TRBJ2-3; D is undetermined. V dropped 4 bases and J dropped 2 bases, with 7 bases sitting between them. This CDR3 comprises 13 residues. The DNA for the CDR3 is TGTGCCAGCAGTTATCAGTACACAGATACGCAGTATTTT. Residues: CASSYQYTDTQYF.

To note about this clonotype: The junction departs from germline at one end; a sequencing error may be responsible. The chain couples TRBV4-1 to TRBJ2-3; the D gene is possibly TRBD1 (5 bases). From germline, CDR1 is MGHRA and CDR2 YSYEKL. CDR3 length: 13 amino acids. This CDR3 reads CASSQVGVDTQYF. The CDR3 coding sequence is TGCGCCAGCAGCCAAGTAGGGGTAGATACACAGTATTTT.

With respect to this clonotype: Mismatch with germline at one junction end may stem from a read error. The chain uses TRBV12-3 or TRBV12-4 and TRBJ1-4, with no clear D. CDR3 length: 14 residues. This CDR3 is CAGNLVQTNEELFF. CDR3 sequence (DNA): TGTGCCGGCAATTTAGTGCAGACTAATGAAGAACTGTTTTTT.

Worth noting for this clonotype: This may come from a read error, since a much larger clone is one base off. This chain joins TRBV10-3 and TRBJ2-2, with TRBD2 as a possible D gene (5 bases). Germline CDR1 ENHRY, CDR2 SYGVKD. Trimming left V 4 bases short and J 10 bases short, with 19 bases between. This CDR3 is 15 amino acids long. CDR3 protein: CAISGGREGSVELFF. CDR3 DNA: TGTGCCATCAGTGGAGGAAGAGAGGGTTCCGTGGAGCTGTTTTTT.

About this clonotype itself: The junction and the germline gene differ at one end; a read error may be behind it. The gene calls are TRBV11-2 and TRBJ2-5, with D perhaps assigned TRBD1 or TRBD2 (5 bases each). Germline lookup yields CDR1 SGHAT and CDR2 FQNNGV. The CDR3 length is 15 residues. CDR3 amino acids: CASSLGLGEWEIQYF. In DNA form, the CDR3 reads TGTGCCAGCAGCTTAGGATTGGGGGAATGGGAGATCCAGTACTTC.

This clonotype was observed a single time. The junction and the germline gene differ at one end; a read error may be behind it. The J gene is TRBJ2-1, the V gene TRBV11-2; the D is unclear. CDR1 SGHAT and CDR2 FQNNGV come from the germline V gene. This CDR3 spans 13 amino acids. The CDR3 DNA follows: TGTGCCAGCAGCTTAAATGATACCTACGAGCAGCTCTTC. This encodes CASSLNDTYEQLF. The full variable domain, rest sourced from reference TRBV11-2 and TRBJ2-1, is EAGVAQSPRYKIIEKRQSVAFWCNPISGHATLYWYQQILGQGPKLLIQFQNNGVVDDSQLPKDRFSAERLKGVDSTLKIQPAKLEDSAVYLCASSLNDTYEQLFGPGTRLTVL.

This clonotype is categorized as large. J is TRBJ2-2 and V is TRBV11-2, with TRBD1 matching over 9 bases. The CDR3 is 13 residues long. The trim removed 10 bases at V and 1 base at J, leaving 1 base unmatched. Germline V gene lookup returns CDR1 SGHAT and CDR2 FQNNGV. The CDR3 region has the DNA TGTGCCACGGGACAGGGGAACACCGGGGAGCTGTTTTTT. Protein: CATGQGNTGELFF.

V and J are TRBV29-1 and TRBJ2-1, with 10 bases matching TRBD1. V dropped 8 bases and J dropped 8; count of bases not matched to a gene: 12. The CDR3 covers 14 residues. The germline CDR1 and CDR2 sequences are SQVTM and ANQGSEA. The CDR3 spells CSRLQGQGVDEQFF. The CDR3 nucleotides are TGCAGCAGATTGCAAGGACAGGGGGTGGATGAGCAGTTCTTC.

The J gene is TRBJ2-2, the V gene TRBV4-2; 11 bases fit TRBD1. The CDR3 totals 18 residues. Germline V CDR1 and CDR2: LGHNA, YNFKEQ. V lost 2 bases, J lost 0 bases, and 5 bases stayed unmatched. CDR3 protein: CASSQSGTGGSNTGELFF. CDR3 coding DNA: TGTGCCAGCAGCCAATCTGGGACAGGGGGTTCGAACACCGGGGAGCTGTTTTTT.

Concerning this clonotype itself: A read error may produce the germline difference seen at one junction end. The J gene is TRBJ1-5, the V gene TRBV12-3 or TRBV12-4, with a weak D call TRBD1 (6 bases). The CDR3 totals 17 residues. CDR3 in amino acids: CASSEATGPPGSQPQHF. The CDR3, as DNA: TGTGCCAGCAGTGAGGCAACAGGGCCGCCGGGCAGTCAGCCCCAGCACTTT.

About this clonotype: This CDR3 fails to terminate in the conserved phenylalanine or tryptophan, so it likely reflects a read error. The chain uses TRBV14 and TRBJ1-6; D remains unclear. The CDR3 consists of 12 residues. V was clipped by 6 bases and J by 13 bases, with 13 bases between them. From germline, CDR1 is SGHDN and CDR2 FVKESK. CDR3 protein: CASRPGTKPLHS. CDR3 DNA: TGTGCCAGCAGGCCAGGCACGAAGCCCCTCCACTCT.

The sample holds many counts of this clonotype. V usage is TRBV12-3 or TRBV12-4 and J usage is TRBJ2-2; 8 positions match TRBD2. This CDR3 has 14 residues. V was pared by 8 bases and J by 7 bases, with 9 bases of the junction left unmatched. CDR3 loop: CASAGGRFGGELFF. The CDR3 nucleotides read TGTGCCAGCGCAGGCGGGAGGTTCGGCGGGGAGCTGTTTTTT.

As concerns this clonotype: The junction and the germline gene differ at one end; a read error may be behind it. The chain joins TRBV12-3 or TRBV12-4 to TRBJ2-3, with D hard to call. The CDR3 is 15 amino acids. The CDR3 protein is CASSFPEGGTDTQYF. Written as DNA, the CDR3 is TGTGCAAGCAGTTTCCCTGAAGGTGGCACAGATACGCAGTATTTT.

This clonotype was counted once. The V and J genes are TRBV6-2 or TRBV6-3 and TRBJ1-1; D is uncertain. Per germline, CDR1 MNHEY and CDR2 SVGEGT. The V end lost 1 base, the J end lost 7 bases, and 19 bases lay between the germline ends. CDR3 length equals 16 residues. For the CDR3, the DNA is TGTGCCAGCAGTTACTATTCCTGGGCAGAAGAGATTGAAGCTTTCTTT. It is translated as CASSYYSWAEEIEAFF.

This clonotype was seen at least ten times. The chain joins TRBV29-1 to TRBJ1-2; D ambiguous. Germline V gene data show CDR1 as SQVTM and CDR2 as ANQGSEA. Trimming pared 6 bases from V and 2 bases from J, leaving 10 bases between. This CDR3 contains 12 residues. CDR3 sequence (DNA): TGCAGCGTCGCACATTCCAACTATGGCTACACCTTC. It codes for CSVAHSNYGYTF.

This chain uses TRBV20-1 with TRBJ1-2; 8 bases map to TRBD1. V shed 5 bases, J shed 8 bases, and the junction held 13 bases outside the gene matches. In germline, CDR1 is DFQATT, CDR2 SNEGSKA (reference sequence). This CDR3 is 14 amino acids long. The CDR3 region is CSAPLITGGWGYTF. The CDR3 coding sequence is TGCAGTGCTCCTCTTATAACAGGGGGTTGGGGCTACACCTTC.

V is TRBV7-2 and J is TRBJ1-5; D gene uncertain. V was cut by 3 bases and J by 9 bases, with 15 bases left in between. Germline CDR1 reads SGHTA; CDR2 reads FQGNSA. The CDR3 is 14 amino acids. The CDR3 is CASSFFRTELPQHF. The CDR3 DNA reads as TGTGCCAGCAGCTTTTTCCGAACCGAACTGCCCCAGCATTTT.